These 11 T cell receptor beta chains were all obtained from the same sample, sequenced in a study of glioma-infiltrating T cells after dendritic cell vaccination. Repertoires were generated with immunoSEQ multiplex PCR, while TCRdb's copy carries only in-frame clones and drops some. The sample consists of roughly 100,000 clones, 81% of them appearing once. The starting material was blood, obtained before dendritic cell vaccination. Every receptor here comes from a human donor with glioblastoma.

The chain uses TRBV11-2 and TRBJ2-2, with 10 bases fitting TRBD1. The germline V gene has CDR1 SGHAT and CDR2 FQNNGV. J was trimmed by 1 base and V by 3 bases; bases with no gene match: 5. This CDR3 comprises 17 residues. CDR3 in amino acids: CASSLTGGHVNTGELFF. In DNA, the CDR3 is TGTGCCAGCAGCTTGACAGGGGGCCATGTGAACACCGGGGAGCTGTTTTTT.

V gene TRBV29-1 combines with J gene TRBJ1-4; D perhaps matches TRBD1 (5 bases). This CDR3 region has 13 residues. V lost 7 bases and J 10 bases, leaving 19 bases between the germline ends. The germline V gene encodes CDR1 SQVTM and CDR2 ANQGSEA. DNA for the CDR3: TGCAGCGCAACGGTCGCGGGGGGTGGAAAACTGTTTTTT. Translation gives CSATVAGGGKLFF.

The V call is TRBV6-1, the J call TRBJ1-2; the D is unclear. This CDR3 has 14 residues. CDR1 MNHNS and CDR2 SASEGT come from the germline V gene. V shed 3 bases and J shed 3 bases, with 11 bases lying between them. The CDR3 DNA is TGTGCCAGCAGTGATGAGGGTCGGGACTATGGCTACACCTTC. It specifies CASSDEGRDYGYTF.

The chain uses TRBV19 and TRBJ2-5; 12 bases agree with TRBD2. This CDR3 has 18 residues. Germline assignment: CDR1 LNHDA and CDR2 SQIVND (reference sequence). The V gene end was trimmed by 3 bases and the J gene end by 5 bases; junction bases not matched to a gene: 13. CDR3 protein: CASSMGMASGGEGETQYF. Written as DNA, the CDR3 is TGTGCCAGTAGTATGGGTATGGCTAGCGGGGGGGAGGGGGAGACCCAGTACTTC.

V and J are TRBV27 and TRBJ1-1; no clear D. Looked up from germline, CDR1 is MNHEY and CDR2 is SMNVEV (reference sequence). Trimming took off 3 bases at V and 3 bases at J, with 11 bases between the two ends. The CDR3 sequence is 14 residues long. The CDR3 DNA reads as TGTGCCAGCAGTTTCGGGTTGGGTGACACTGAAGCTTTCTTT. Translating gives CASSFGLGDTEAFF.

This clone came up a few times. V is TRBV10-3 and J is TRBJ1-1, with 8 bases fitting TRBD1. The CDR3 loop spans 15 amino acids. Trimming cost V 3 bases and J 4 bases; bases outside gene matches: 7. In germline, CDR1 is ENHRY, CDR2 SYGVKD. This chain's CDR3 is CAISEAGGEGTEAFF. CDR3 sequence (DNA): TGTGCCATCAGTGAAGCAGGGGGCGAGGGCACTGAAGCTTTCTTT.

CDR3 residues: CSVVLQGSTEAFF. The CDR3 DNA reads as TGCAGCGTCGTATTACAGGGGAGCACTGAAGCTTTCTTT. The V and J genes are TRBV29-1 and TRBJ1-1; 7 nucleotides line up with TRBD1. The V and J ends lost 6 bases and 4 bases, in that order; junction bases with no gene match: 8. CDR1 is SQVTM and CDR2 is ANQGSEA in the germline V gene. This CDR3 comprises 13 residues.

The genes are TRBV10-2 and TRBJ2-5, with 8 bases aligning to TRBD2. The J call is uncertain, as TRBJ2-7 better fits the DNA end. The CDR3 extends over 15 amino acids. Looked up from germline, CDR1 is WSHSY and CDR2 is SAAADI. This chain's CDR3 is CASSRGGTSSYEQYF. The CDR3 coding sequence is TGCGCCAGCAGCCGGGGGGGGACTAGCTCCTACGAGCAGTACTTC.

This clone was recorded only once. J is TRBJ2-2 and V is TRBV6-5; D gene ambiguous. Trimming took off 8 bases at V and 4 bases at J, with 14 bases between the two ends. CDR1 MNHEY and CDR2 SVGAGI come from the germline V gene. This CDR3 spans 14 amino acids. CDR3 in amino acids: CASRPPASTGELFF. The CDR3 DNA reads TGTGCCAGCCGTCCTCCAGCGAGCACCGGGGAGCTGTTTTTT.

This clone has only a few counts. The chain links TRBV30 to TRBJ2-1, with TRBD1 identical over 9 bases. The CDR3 consists of 12 residues. Germline CDR1 and CDR2: GTSNPN and SVGIG (reference sequence). CDR3 in DNA: TGTGGGACAGGGGCAATGGACAATGAGCAGTTCTTC. The encoded protein is CGTGAMDNEQFF.

The genes are TRBV15 and TRBJ1-5; 7 bases line up with TRBD1. This CDR3 is 15 amino acids long. V was pared by 1 base and J by 4 bases, with 4 bases of the junction left unmatched. The germline gives CDR1 LNHNV, CDR2 YYDKDF (reference sequence). The CDR3 is CATSRGTGENQPQHF. The DNA of the CDR3 is TGTGCCACCAGCAGAGGTACAGGGGAAAATCAGCCCCAGCATTTT.